Listed here is a single T cell receptor beta chain. Its target is unknown. At the DNA level, this CDR3 is encoded by other sequences in the same sample as well. The data stem from a study of T cell responses to AZD1222 COVID-19 vaccine. This CDR3 is built from 14 residues. V was clipped by 4 bases and J by 1 base; unmatched bases: 4. The germline V gene encodes CDR1 SGHRS and CDR2 YFSETQ. Study-level findings and limits: At study baseline, merely a handful of AZD1222 recipients were seropositive. Samples come after the peak T cell response, not at day 14. Donors in the cohort were predominantly white British and more often female, and clonal diversity was possibly underestimated.

TCRdb keeps only in-frame clones here, not all; method: immunoSEQ multiplex PCR. The sample yields approximately 72,000 clones, 80% to 90% seen once. This receptor was taken from an adult who received the AZD1222 COVID-19 vaccine. V gene TRBV5-1 combines with J gene TRBJ1-1; TRBD1 matches at 7 bases. Sequenced here: peripheral blood, sampled 28 days after the second AZD1222 dose. CDR3 nucleotides: TGCGCCAGCAGCCCCAGGGGGGGGAACACTGAAGCTTTCTTT. It is translated as CASSPRGGNTEAFF.